Shown below are 24 T cell receptor beta chains from a single sample sequenced in a study of T-cell reconstitution after alpha-beta-depleted transplantation in children. Unique molecular identifiers were used in preparing the TCRbeta library. TCRdb fed the PCR reads into MiXCR, producing one record per CDR3 protein. Among some 75,000 distinct CDR3 sequences listed, just under 7.5% were seen once. The specimen was PBMCs from the stem cell graft donor, collected from the stem cell graft. The receptor source for this set is a human donor who donated a stem cell graft to a child with acute lymphoblastic leukemia.

This clonotype was counted a few times. This chain links TRBV5-1 with TRBJ2-7, with a weak D call TRBD1 (6 bases). Germline values: CDR1 SGHRS, CDR2 YFSETQ. This CDR3 contains 14 residues. Trimming stripped 0 bases from V and 3 bases from J, with 10 bases between. The CDR3 spells CASSLVGGYYEQYF. As DNA, the CDR3 is TGCGCCAGCAGCTTGGTTGGGGGCTACTACGAGCAGTACTTC.

The CDR3 here is CASSTYRGGGVNTEAFF. DNA for the CDR3: TGTGCCAGCAGCACCTATCGAGGGGGGGGGGTGAACACTGAAGCTTTCTTT. V gene TRBV11-1 combines with J gene TRBJ1-1; possibly TRBD1 for D (6 bases). Per the germline V gene, CDR1 is SGHAT and CDR2 is FQDESV (reference sequence). V was clipped by 5 bases and J by 0 bases, with 19 bases between them. The CDR3 extends over 17 amino acids.

This clonotype was seen many times. This chain connects TRBV9 to TRBJ2-6; the D is unclear. V dropped 0 bases and J dropped 0 bases, with 13 bases sitting between them. The germline V gene encodes CDR1 SGDLS and CDR2 YYNGEE. The CDR3 is made up of 18 amino acids. CDR3: CASSVGTALLSGANVLTF. Here the CDR3 DNA reads TGTGCCAGCAGCGTAGGAACAGCCCTACTCTCTGGGGCCAACGTCCTGACTTTC.

This clonotype has ten or more counts. The J gene is TRBJ1-6, the V gene TRBV2; D might be TRBD1 (6 bases). This CDR3 has 14 residues. Germline V CDR1 and CDR2: SNHLY, FYNNEI. Trimming shortened V by 5 bases and J by 7 bases, and 12 bases separated the two germline ends. CDR3 amino acids: CASSPPGDNSPLHF. CDR3 sequence (DNA): TGTGCCAGCAGTCCCCCAGGGGACAATTCACCCCTCCACTTT. The full variable domain, completed using reference TRBV2 and TRBJ1-6, is EPEVTQTPSHQVTQMGQEVILRCVPISNHLYFYWYRQILGQKVEFLVSFYNNEISEKSEIFDDQFSVERPDGSNFTLKIRSTKLEDSAMYFCASSPPGDNSPLHFGNGTRLTVT.

The chain couples TRBV18 to TRBJ2-1; 12 positions agree with TRBD2. In germline, CDR1 is KGHSH, CDR2 LQKENI. Trimming removed 6 bases from V and 3 bases from J; junction bases left unmatched: 12. The CDR3 totals 18 residues. The CDR3 coding sequence is TGTGCCAGCTCGGACGGACTAGCGGGACTAGACTACTACAATGAGCAGTTCTTC. Translation: CASSDGLAGLDYYNEQFF. The full variable domain, rest sourced from reference TRBV18 and TRBJ2-1, is NAGVMQNPRHLVRRRGQEARLRCSPMKGHSHVYWYRQLPEEGLKFMVYLQKENIIDESGMPKERFSAEFPKEGPSILRIQQVVRGDSAAYFCASSDGLAGLDYYNEQFFGPGTRLTVL.

The chain employs TRBV6-5 and TRBJ2-3; the match to TRBD1 covers 9 bases. The V and J ends lost 2 bases and 4 bases, in that order; junction bases with no gene match: 7. CDR3 length equals 16 residues. Germline V lookup: CDR1 MNHEY, CDR2 SVGAGI. As DNA, the CDR3 is TGTGCCAGCAGTTACCTCGGACAGGGGATCCCAGATACGCAGTATTTT. This sequence encodes CASSYLGQGIPDTQYF.

This clonotype appeared many times. The chain couples TRBV7-2 to TRBJ2-1; 11 bases match TRBD2. CDR1 is SGHTA and CDR2 is FQGNSA in the germline V gene. The CDR3 contains 16 residues. Trimming removed 2 bases from V and 2 bases from J; junction bases left unmatched: 2. For the CDR3, the DNA is TGTGCCAGCAGCTTACCGGGACTAGCGGCCTACAATGAGCAGTTCTTC. This encodes CASSLPGLAAYNEQFF.

At least ten counts were recorded for this clonotype. The rearrangement joins TRBV7-9 to TRBJ2-1; TRBD1 matches 11 bases. Trimming cost V 1 base and J 8 bases; bases outside gene matches: 4. Germline lookup yields CDR1 SEHNR and CDR2 FQNEAQ (reference sequence). The CDR3 spans 15 residues. The CDR3 DNA reads TGTGCCAGCAGCTTAGGGACAGGGGGCTTCTATGAGCAGTTCTTC. Amino acids: CASSLGTGGFYEQFF.

This clonotype came up many times. The junction does not match germline at one end; this may be a read error. The rearrangement joins TRBV11-3 to TRBJ2-3, with D hard to call. CDR3 size: 13 residues. Germline V gene sequence: CDR1 SGHNT, CDR2 YENEEA. The CDR3 spells CASSSRVAQIRSF. For the CDR3, the DNA is TGTGCCAGCAGCTCCAGAGTAGCACAGATACGCAGTTTT. The variable domain in full, with the rest retrieved from reference TRBV11-3 and TRBJ2-3, is EAGVVQSPRYKIIEKKQPVAFWCNPISGHNTLYWYLQNLGQGPELLIRYENEEAVDDSQLPKDRFSAERLKGVDSTLKIQPAELGDSAVYLCASSSRVAQIRSFGPGTRLTVL.

This chain connects TRBV28 to TRBJ2-2; 7 nucleotides line up with TRBD1. Germline V gene data show CDR1 as MDHEN and CDR2 as SYDVKM. With 2 bases clipped from V and 7 bases from J, the junction kept 7 bases outside the gene matches. The CDR3 is 15 amino acids. CDR3 sequence: CASSLSTGVLGELFF. CDR3 coding DNA: TGTGCCAGCAGTTTAAGCACAGGGGTCCTCGGGGAGCTGTTTTTT. The full variable domain, with the rest looked up from reference TRBV28 and TRBJ2-2, is DVKVTQSSRYLVKRTGEKVFLECVQDMDHENMFWYRQDPGLGLRLIYFSYDVKMKEKGDIPEGYSVSREKKERFSLILESASTNQTSMYLCASSLSTGVLGELFFGEGSRLTVL.

This clonotype was recorded many times. The chain employs TRBV7-3 and TRBJ2-7; D may match TRBD1 or TRBD2 (6 bases each). V lost 2 bases and J lost 5, with 16 bases in between. The CDR3 consists of 15 residues. Germline-derived CDR1 and CDR2 are SGHTA and FQGTGA. This chain's CDR3 is CASSLLGSGANEQYF. CDR3 in DNA: TGTGCCAGCAGCTTATTAGGGTCGGGGGCCAACGAGCAGTACTTC.

At least ten counts were recorded for this clonotype. This chain uses TRBV27 with TRBJ2-7; a weak D match, TRBD2 (5 bases). Germline CDR1 reads MNHEY; CDR2 reads SMNVEV (reference sequence). V dropped 6 bases and J dropped 1 base, with 16 bases sitting between them. CDR3 length equals 15 residues. The CDR3 sequence: CASRYLAPLSYEQYF. The DNA for the CDR3 is TGTGCCAGCAGATATCTAGCTCCCCTATCCTACGAGCAGTACTTC.

As to this clonotype: One end of the junction fails to match germline, which may point to a read error. The V call is TRBV5-6, the J call TRBJ1-1; D not resolved. The CDR3 length is 15 residues. CDR1 SGHDT and CDR2 YYEEEE come from the germline V gene. In nucleotides, the CDR3 is TGTGCCAGCAGCTTGGAGGGTGTCTCGAACAATGAAGCTTTCTTT. Encoded protein: CASSLEGVSNNEAFF.

In this sample, this clonotype turned up many times. This rearrangement joins TRBV4-1 to TRBJ1-1; D remains unclear. V was cut by 3 bases and J by 1 base, with 6 bases left in between. Germline assignment: CDR1 MGHRA and CDR2 YSYEKL. CDR3 length: 13 amino acids. DNA of the CDR3: TGCGCCAGCAGCCACCCCCCGAACACTGAAGCTTTCTTT. Its translation: CASSHPPNTEAFF.

The chain couples TRBV7-6 to TRBJ2-5, with D perhaps TRBD1 (5 bases). Germline V gene lookup returns CDR1 SGHVS and CDR2 FNYEAQ. This CDR3 comprises 14 residues. V was trimmed by 2 bases and J by 7 bases, leaving 14 bases between them. CDR3 region: CASSLPGFGGTQYF. The DNA of the CDR3 is TGTGCCAGCAGCTTACCAGGGTTCGGTGGGACCCAGTACTTC. Drawing the rest from reference TRBV7-6 and TRBJ2-5, the complete variable domain is GAGVSQSPRYKVTKRGQDVALRCDPISGHVSLYWYRQALGQGPEFLTYFNYEAQQDKSGLPNDRFSAERPEGSISTLTIQRTEQRDSAMYRCASSLPGFGGTQYFGPGTRLLVL.

This clonotype was seen at least ten times. J is TRBJ1-5 and V is TRBV4-2; tentative D call: TRBD1 (5 bases). The CDR3 spans 14 residues. Trimming took off 5 bases at V and 7 bases at J, with 15 bases between the two ends. Germline V CDR1 and CDR2: LGHNA, YNFKEQ. The CDR3 spells CASSTRDGGQPQHF. The DNA for the CDR3 is TGTGCCAGCAGCACCCGGGACGGGGGGCAGCCCCAGCATTTT.

This clonotype was observed at least ten times. The rearrangement joins TRBV5-1 to TRBJ1-2, with unresolved D. Germline CDR1 is SGHRS and CDR2 is YFSETQ. The CDR3 contains 14 residues. V was clipped by 0 bases and J by 4 bases, with 10 bases between them. The chain's CDR3 is CASSLAPGGYGYTF. The DNA for the CDR3 is TGCGCCAGCAGCTTGGCCCCGGGTGGCTATGGCTACACCTTC.

This clonotype has ten or more counts. One end of the junction varies from germline; a read error may be responsible. The rearrangement joins TRBV29-1 to TRBJ1-2, with 9 bases fitting TRBD1. CDR1 is SQVTM, CDR2 ANQGSEA, per germline. The CDR3 has 11 residues. CDR3 residues: CSVLSRDRVDF. CDR3 DNA: TGCAGCGTTTTGTCCCGGGACAGGGTCGACTTC.

This clonotype was detected ten times or more. This chain connects TRBV5-1 to TRBJ2-1, with 10 nucleotides matching TRBD1. J was trimmed by 7 bases and V by 1 base; bases with no gene match: 5. Germline CDR1 and CDR2: SGHRS and YFSETQ. This CDR3 has 15 amino acids. The CDR3 DNA sequence: TGCGCCAGCAGCTTGATGGACAGGGGGAAAAATGAGCAGTTCTTC. Protein sequence: CASSLMDRGKNEQFF. The full variable domain, rest sourced from reference TRBV5-1 and TRBJ2-1, is KAGVTQTPRYLIKTRGQQVTLSCSPISGHRSVSWYQQTPGQGLQFLFEYFSETQRNKGNFPGRFSGRQFSNSRSEMNVSTLELGDSALYLCASSLMDRGKNEQFFGPGTRLTVL.

This clonotype was recorded many times. The gene calls are TRBV11-2 and TRBJ2-7; D gene ambiguous. The germline V and J ends were trimmed by 0 bases and 0 bases, with 12 bases remaining between them. Germline V gene sequence: CDR1 SGHAT, CDR2 FQNNGV. This CDR3 comprises 16 residues. DNA for the CDR3: TGTGCCAGCAGCTTAGATCTCCGGGTAAGCTCCTACGAGCAGTACTTC. Its protein is CASSLDLRVSSYEQYF.

This clonotype was counted between two and nine times. The chain employs TRBV12-3 or TRBV12-4 and TRBJ1-5, with D perhaps matching TRBD1 (6 bases). The CDR3 sequence is 13 residues long. V was cut by 5 bases and J by 6 bases, with 11 bases left in between. This CDR3 reads CASSASGVQPQHF. The CDR3 DNA follows: TGTGCCAGCAGTGCCTCAGGGGTTCAGCCCCAGCATTTT.

This clonotype was recorded many times. The gene calls are TRBV7-2 and TRBJ2-3, with D possibly TRBD2 on 6 matching bases. Per the germline V gene, CDR1 is SGHTA and CDR2 is FQGNSA. V gave up 0 bases and J gave up 0 bases, with 10 bases separating them. CDR3 length equals 16 residues. The CDR3 sequence is CASSLAGGPSTDTQYF. DNA for the CDR3: TGTGCCAGCAGCTTAGCGGGAGGTCCTAGCACAGATACGCAGTATTTT.

This clonotype was seen at least ten times. This rearrangement joins TRBV4-3 to TRBJ2-3; TRBD2 agrees at 8 bases. J was trimmed by 2 bases and V by 0 bases; bases with no gene match: 7. The CDR3 extends over 17 amino acids. Germline lookup yields CDR1 LGHNA and CDR2 YSLEER. The DNA of the CDR3 is TGCGCCAGCAGCCAAGAAATAGGCGGGGGGCCCACAGATACGCAGTATTTT. The encoded protein is CASSQEIGGGPTDTQYF.

This clonotype was counted at least ten times. The genes are TRBV27 and TRBJ1-1, with D hard to call. V was trimmed by 3 bases and J by 1 base, leaving 9 bases between them. The V gene's germline CDR1 is MNHEY and CDR2 SMNVEV (reference sequence). CDR3 length: 14 amino acids. The CDR3 nucleotides read TGTGCCAGCAGTTTGAGGGTTTGGAACACTGAAGCTTTCTTT. This gives the protein CASSLRVWNTEAFF.